This TCR beta chain comes out of a study of tumor-infiltrating lymphocytes in primary liver carcinoma. Background on the study: Each of the growths was stage T1-T3 N0M0, extending about 4.2 to 11 cm across.

Details on this clonotype: Its antigen remains unknown. A read error is possible here, since a much larger clone lies one base away.

Study results and limitations: Tumors carried a top-250-clone fraction significantly exceeding that of blood (p = 0.039).

Germline V gene data show CDR1 as SGHAT and CDR2 as FQNNGV. The CDR3 contains 14 residues. With 5 bases clipped from V and 6 bases from J, the junction kept 7 bases outside the gene matches. Total RNA amounting to 450 to 500 ng was the source from which TCR beta cDNA was made with a constant-region primer. The TCR beta library was amplified through three nested multiplex PCR rounds in a modified ARM-PCR procedure. The opening two PCR rounds, approximately 10 cycles each, paired TRBV1-TRBV30 forward primers with a C-beta reverse primer. TCRdb redid the calling of the multiplex PCR reads with MiXCR, one entry per CDR3 protein. The sample contains over 250,000 distinct CDR3 sequences, around 50% of which appear only once. The study extracted blood RNA from unsorted whole blood and also extracted germline DNA.

This chain links TRBV11-2 with TRBJ1-2; the match to TRBD1 covers 9 bases. Specimen: peripheral blood. The source of this sequence is a woman aged 25 to 45 with primary liver carcinoma and hepatitis B virus infection. The CDR3 loop is CASSPTGGGHGYTF. In DNA form, the CDR3 reads TGTGCCAGCAGCCCGACAGGGGGTGGCCATGGCTACACCTTC.